The present T cell receptor (beta chain) was sequenced within a study of a mutant IDH1 vaccine in newly diagnosed glioma. In the study overall: Most patients had received both radiotherapy and temozolomide, the prior options being radiotherapy, temozolomide, or both.

Here immunoSEQ multiplex PCR was the method, and the copy in TCRdb shows in-frame clones only, minus some. This sample carries roughly 42,000 clones, approximately 83% of them seen once, and the ten largest clones take roughly 1.8%. Germline values: CDR1 ENHRY, CDR2 SYGVKD. The CDR3 is 18 amino acids. V lost 8 bases, J lost 2 bases, and 10 bases stayed unmatched. Time point in this sample: week 5, during vaccination. The study gave 300 ug of mutant IDH1 20-mer peptide per vaccine dose, with topical imiquimod. About this clone itself: The antigen is unknown.

This receptor was identified in a man aged 35-49 years with glioma. The sample here was PBMCs, taken from a glioma patient whose treatment included an IDH1 peptide vaccine. This chain connects TRBV10-3 to TRBJ2-2; TRBD2 agrees at 14 bases. CDR3 amino acids: CAIATPGTSGRNTGELFF. CDR3 sequence (DNA): TGTGCCATCGCAACACCCGGGACTAGCGGGAGAAACACCGGGGAGCTGTTTTTT.